This T cell receptor beta chain comes out of a study of cytomegalovirus exposure and HLA in healthy donors. This PCR relied on a set of 60 Vbeta primers and 13 Jbeta primers. The assay was immunoSEQ multiplex PCR, and TCRdb's table has in-frame clones only and misses some. The sample yields some 70,000 clones, roughly four fifths seen once. The sample taken for sequencing was PBMCs. This receptor was obtained from a middle-aged man in good health and CMV-seronegative.

The CDR3 DNA sequence: TGTGCCAGCGGACTAGCGGGCTACGGGGCCTACGAGCAGTACTTC. It is translated as CASGLAGYGAYEQYF. J is TRBJ2-7 and V is TRBV6-5; 11 nucleotides align to TRBD2. The germline gives CDR1 MNHEY, CDR2 SVGAGI. This CDR3 has 15 residues. Losses at the gene ends were 8 bases for V and 2 bases for J; bases not matched to a gene: 8.